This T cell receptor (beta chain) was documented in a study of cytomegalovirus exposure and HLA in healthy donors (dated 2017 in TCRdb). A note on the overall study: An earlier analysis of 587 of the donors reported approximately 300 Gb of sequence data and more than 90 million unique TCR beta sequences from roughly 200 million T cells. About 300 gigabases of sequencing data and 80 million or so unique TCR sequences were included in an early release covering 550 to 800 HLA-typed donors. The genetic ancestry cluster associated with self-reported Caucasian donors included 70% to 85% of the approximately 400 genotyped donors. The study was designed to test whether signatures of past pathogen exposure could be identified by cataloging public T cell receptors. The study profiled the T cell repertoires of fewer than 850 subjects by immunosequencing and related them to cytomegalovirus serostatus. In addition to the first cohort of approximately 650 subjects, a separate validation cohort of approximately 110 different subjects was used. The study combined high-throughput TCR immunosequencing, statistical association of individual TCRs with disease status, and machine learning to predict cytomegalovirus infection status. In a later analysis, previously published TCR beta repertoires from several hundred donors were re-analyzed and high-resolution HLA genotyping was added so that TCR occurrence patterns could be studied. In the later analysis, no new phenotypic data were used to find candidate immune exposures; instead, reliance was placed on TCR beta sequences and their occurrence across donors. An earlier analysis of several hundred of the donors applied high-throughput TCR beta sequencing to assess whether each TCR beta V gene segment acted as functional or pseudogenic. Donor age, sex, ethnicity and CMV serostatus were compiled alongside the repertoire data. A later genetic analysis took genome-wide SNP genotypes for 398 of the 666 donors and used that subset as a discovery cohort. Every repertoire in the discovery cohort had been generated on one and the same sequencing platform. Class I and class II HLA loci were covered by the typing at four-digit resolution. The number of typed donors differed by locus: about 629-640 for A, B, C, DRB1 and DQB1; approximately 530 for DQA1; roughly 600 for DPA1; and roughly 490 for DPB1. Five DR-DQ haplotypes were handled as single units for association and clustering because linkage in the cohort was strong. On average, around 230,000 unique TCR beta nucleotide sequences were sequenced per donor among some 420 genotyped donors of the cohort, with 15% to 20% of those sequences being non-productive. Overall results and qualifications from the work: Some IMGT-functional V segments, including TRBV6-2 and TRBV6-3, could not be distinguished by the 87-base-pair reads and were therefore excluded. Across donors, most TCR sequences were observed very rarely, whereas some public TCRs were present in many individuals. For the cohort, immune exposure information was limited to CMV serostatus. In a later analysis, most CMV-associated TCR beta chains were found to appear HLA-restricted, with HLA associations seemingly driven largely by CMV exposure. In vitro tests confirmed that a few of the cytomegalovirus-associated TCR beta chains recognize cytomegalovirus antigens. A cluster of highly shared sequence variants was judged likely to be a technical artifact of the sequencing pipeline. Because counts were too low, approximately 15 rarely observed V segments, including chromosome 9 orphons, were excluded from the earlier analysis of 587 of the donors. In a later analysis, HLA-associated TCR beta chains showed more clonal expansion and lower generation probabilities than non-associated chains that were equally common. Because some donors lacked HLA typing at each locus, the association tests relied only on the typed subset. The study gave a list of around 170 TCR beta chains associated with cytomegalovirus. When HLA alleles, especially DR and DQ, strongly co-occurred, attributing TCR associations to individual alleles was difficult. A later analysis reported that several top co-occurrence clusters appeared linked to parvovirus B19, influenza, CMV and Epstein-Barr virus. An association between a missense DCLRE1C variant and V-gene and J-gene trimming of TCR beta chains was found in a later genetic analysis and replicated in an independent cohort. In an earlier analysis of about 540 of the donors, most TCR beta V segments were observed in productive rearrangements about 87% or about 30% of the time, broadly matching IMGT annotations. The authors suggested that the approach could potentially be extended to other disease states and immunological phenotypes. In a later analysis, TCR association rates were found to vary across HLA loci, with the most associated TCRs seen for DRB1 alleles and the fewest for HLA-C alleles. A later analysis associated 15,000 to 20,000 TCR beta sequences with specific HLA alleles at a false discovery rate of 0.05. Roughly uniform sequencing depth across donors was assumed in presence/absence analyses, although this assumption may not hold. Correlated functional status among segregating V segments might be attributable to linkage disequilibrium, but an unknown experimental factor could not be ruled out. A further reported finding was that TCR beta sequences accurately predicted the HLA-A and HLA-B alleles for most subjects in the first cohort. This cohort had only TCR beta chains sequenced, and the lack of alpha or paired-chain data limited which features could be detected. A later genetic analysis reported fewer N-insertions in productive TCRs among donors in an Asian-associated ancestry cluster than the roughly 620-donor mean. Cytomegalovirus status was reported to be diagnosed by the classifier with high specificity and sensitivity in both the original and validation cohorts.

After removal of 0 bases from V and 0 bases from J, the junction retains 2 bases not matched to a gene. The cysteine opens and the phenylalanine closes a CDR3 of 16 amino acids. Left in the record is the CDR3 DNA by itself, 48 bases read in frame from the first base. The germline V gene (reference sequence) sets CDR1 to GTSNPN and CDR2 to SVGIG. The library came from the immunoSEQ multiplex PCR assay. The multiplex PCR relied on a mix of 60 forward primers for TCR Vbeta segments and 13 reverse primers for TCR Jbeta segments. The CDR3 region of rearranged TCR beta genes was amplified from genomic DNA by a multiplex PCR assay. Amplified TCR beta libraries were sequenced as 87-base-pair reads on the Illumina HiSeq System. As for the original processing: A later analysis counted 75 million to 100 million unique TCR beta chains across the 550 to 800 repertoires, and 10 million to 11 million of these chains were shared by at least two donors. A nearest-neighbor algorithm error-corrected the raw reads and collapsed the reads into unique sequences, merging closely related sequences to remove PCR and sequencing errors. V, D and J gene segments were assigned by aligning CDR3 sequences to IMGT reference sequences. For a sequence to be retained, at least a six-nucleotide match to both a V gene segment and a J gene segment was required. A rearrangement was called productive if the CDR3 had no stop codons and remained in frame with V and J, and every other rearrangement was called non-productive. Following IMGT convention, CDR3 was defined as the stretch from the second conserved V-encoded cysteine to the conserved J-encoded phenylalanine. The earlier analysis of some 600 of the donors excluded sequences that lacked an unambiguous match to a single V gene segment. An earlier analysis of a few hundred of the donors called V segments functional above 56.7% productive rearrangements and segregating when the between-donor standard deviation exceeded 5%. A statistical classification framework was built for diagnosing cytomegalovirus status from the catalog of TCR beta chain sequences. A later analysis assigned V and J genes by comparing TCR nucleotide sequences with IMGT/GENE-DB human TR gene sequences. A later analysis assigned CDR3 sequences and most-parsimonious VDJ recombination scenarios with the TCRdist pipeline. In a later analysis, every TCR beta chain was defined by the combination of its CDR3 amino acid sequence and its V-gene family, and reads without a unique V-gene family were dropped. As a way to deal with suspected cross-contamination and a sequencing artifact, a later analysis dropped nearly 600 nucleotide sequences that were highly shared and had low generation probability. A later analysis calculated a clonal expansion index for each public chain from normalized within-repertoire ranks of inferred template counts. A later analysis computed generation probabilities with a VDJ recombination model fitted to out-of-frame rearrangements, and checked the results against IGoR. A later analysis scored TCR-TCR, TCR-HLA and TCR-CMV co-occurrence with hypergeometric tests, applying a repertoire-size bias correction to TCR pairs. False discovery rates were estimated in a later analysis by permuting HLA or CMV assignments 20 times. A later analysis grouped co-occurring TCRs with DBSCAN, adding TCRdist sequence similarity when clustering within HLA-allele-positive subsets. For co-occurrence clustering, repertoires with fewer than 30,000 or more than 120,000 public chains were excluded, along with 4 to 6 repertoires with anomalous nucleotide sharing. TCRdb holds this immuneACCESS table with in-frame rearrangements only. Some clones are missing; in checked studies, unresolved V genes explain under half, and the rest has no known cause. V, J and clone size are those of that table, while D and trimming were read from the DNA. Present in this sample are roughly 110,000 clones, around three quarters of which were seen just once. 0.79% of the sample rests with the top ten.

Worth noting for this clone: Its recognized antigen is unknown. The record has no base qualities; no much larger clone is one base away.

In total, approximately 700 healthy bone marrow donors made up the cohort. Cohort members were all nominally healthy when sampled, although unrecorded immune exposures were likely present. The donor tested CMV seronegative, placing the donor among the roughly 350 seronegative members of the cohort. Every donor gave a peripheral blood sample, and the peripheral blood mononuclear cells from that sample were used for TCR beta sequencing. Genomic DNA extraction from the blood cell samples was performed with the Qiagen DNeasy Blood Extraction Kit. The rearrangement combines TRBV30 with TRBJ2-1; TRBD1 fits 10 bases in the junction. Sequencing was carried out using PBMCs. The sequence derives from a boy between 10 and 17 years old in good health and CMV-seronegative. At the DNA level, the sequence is TGTGCCTGGAGTGTCCGGACAGGGGGCTCCTACAATGAGCAGTTCTTC. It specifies CAWSVRTGGSYNEQFF.